The source of this T cell receptor (beta chain) is a study of blood T cell repertoires in COVID-19. Using immunoSEQ multiplex PCR, the repertoire was profiled, and TCRdb retains in-frame clones only, with some absent. This table has about 230,000 clones, less than 90% appearing once. CDR3 length: 16 residues. V lost 5 bases to trimming and J lost 0 bases, with 14 bases between them. Germline V CDR1 and CDR2: MDHEN, SYDVKM. The material sequenced was peripheral blood. The chain is built from TRBV28 and TRBJ2-1, with D possibly matching TRBD2 (6 bases). This clonotype was sampled from a woman in her 70s with active or convalescent COVID-19. In nucleotides, the CDR3 is TGTGCCAGCAGTCCCCTACTAGCCCTCTCCTACAATGAGCAGTTCTTC. The encoded protein is CASSPLLALSYNEQFF.